These 10 T cell receptor beta chains were all obtained from the same sample, sequenced in a study of chemoradiotherapy in HPV16-positive cancers. Measured with immunoSEQ multiplex PCR; TCRdb has only the in-frame clones, and not every one. The repertoire holds thousands of clones, with around 84% as singletons. This sample comprised tumor tissue, obtained from a patient who underwent chemoradiotherapy. All receptors come from a human donor with HPV-associated anogenital cancer.

This clone has a handful of counts. The J gene is TRBJ2-1, the V gene TRBV2; D not resolved. CDR3 length: 17 amino acids. Trimming removed 5 bases from V and 2 bases from J, with 19 bases in between. Looked up from germline, CDR1 is SNHLY and CDR2 is FYNNEI. The CDR3 protein is CASSTPPIHATYNEQFF. The CDR3 coding sequence is TGTGCCAGCAGTACACCCCCTATCCACGCTACCTACAATGAGCAGTTCTTC.

This chain uses TRBV6-6 with TRBJ1-1; D not resolved. The V gene's germline CDR1 is MNHNY and CDR2 SVGAGI (reference sequence). V was pared by 7 bases and J by 2 bases, with 11 bases between. The CDR3 consists of 13 residues. The CDR3 spells CASTAADNTEAFF. The DNA of the CDR3 is TGTGCCAGCACAGCGGCAGACAACACTGAAGCTTTCTTT.

The table lists this clone with a count of one. The chain employs TRBV7-2 and TRBJ1-4; D is possibly TRBD1 (5 bases). CDR3 size: 14 residues. Germline CDR1 and CDR2: SGHTA and FQGNSA. V was clipped by 1 base and J by 8 bases, with 11 bases between them. The CDR3 loop is CASSLGAGKEKLFF. The CDR3, as DNA: TGTGCCAGCAGCTTAGGCGCAGGGAAGGAAAAACTGTTTTTT.

The chain carries TRBV15 and TRBJ2-7; no reliable D call. This CDR3 spans 16 amino acids. Germline CDR1 reads LNHNV; CDR2 reads YYDKDF (reference sequence). The V gene lost 8 bases and the J gene lost 2 bases, with 22 bases spanning the gap. The CDR3 protein is CATPILRRRETYEQYF. In nucleotides, the CDR3 is TGTGCCACCCCTATCCTCCGCAGACGAGAAACCTACGAGCAGTACTTC.

A few counts support this clone. The gene calls are TRBV9 and TRBJ1-1; 10 bases agree with TRBD1. The germline V gene encodes CDR1 SGDLS and CDR2 YYNGEE. With V trimmed by 4 bases and J by 5 bases, 17 bases remained unmatched. This CDR3 is 18 amino acids long. The CDR3 loop reads CASSLRPPGQGRWTEAFF. Written as DNA, the CDR3 is TGTGCCAGCAGCCTGAGGCCCCCGGGACAGGGGCGATGGACTGAAGCTTTCTTT.

The CDR3 here is CASSPGTSGSYNEQFF. CDR3 sequence (DNA): TGTGCCAGCAGCCCCGGGACTAGCGGCTCCTACAATGAGCAGTTCTTC. The chain uses TRBV7-9 and TRBJ2-1; 11 bases line up with TRBD2. With V trimmed by 5 bases and J by 0 bases, 3 bases remained unmatched. Germline V CDR1 and CDR2: SEHNR, FQNEAQ (reference sequence). This CDR3 comprises 16 residues.

The V call is TRBV30, the J call TRBJ1-1, with a possible D match to TRBD1 (5 bases). The CDR3 totals 16 residues. V lost 7 bases to trimming and J lost 5 bases, with 26 bases between them. The germline gives CDR1 GTSNPN, CDR2 SVGIG (reference sequence). CDR3 loop: CASHSRYPGVGTEAFF. The CDR3 DNA sequence: TGTGCCTCTCATAGTAGGTATCCGGGGGTGGGGACTGAAGCTTTCTTT.

The rearrangement joins TRBV18 to TRBJ1-5; D uncertain. V was cut by 3 bases and J by 2 bases, with 11 bases left in between. Germline values: CDR1 KGHSH, CDR2 LQKENI. CDR3 length equals 15 residues. CDR3 nucleotides: TGTGCCAGCTCACCCGACGGGATCGGCAATCAGCCCCAGCATTTT. Translating gives CASSPDGIGNQPQHF.

This clone was counted once. This sample also contains other DNA sequences that code for the same CDR3. The chain has TRBV19 and TRBJ1-3; D remains unclear. Trimming removed 5 bases from V and 0 bases from J, with 11 bases in between. CDR3 length equals 15 residues. The V gene's germline CDR1 is LNHDA and CDR2 SQIVND (reference sequence). This CDR3 is CASSLRGFSGNTIYF. DNA of the CDR3: TGTGCCAGTAGTCTTCGGGGTTTCTCTGGAAACACCATATATTTT.

The chain recombines TRBV5-1 with TRBJ2-2; 11 nucleotides line up with TRBD2. The CDR3 contains 15 residues. After removal of 4 bases from V and 3 bases from J, the junction contained 2 bases not matched to a gene. From germline, CDR1 is SGHRS and CDR2 YFSETQ. The DNA for the CDR3 is TGCGCCAGCAGCCTGGGACTAGCGGACACCGGGGAGCTGTTTTTT. Protein sequence: CASSLGLADTGELFF.